The sequence of this TCR beta chain was determined in a study of T cells in localized non-small cell lung cancer. Regarding the study as a whole: Exceeding tumor, uninvolved adjacent lung had the highest T cell clonality.

The CDR3 has 14 amino acids. Germline CDR1 SGDLS, CDR2 YYNGEE. Trimming left V 0 bases short and J 5 bases short, with 8 bases between. Details on this clone: Its antigen remains unidentified.

Assay: immunoSEQ multiplex PCR; the TCRdb copy retains only in-frame clones and omits some. Here the sample spans around 31,000 clones, approximately 91% being singletons. The receptor was derived from a female donor at least 60 years old with stage I lung adenocarcinoma. The input for sequencing was peripheral blood, taken before any cancer treatment. The chain combines TRBV9 with TRBJ2-2; D is perhaps TRBD1 (6 bases). The CDR3 DNA reads as TGTGCCAGCAGCGTAGTGGGGGCGACCGGGGAGCTGTTTTTT. Its translation: CASSVVGATGELFF.